This T cell receptor (beta chain) was obtained from a study of blood T cell repertoires in COVID-19. Study in general: Material from acute and convalescent COVID-19 was sourced from the United States, Italy and Spain. In each case, the material was cDNA or gDNA derived from T cells, B-cell-depleted T cells, or PBMCs.

For this clone: A read error may account for a junction end that differs from germline.

In the original processing: Cell counts per sample came from amplifying reference gene primers. Here immunoSEQ multiplex PCR was the method, and the copy in TCRdb shows in-frame clones only, minus some. V, J and clone size derive from that table, while D and trimming were established from the DNA sequence. Of 200,000 to 300,000 clones in the sample, around 83% were seen once. CDR3 length equals 17 residues. Per germline, CDR1 WSHSY and CDR2 SAAADI. The chain is built from TRBV10-2 and TRBJ1-2, with D possibly matching TRBD1 (6 bases). What was sequenced was peripheral blood. The TCR was taken from a man younger than 40 who had recovered from COVID-19. The CDR3 DNA is TGCGCCAGCTGTGACATTATTTTAAACAGGGTTGACTATGGCTACACCTTC. Translation gives CASCDIILNRVDYGYTF.